The rows below give T cell receptor beta chains drawn from one sample of a study of beta chain features in type 1 diabetes. The data were produced by immunoSEQ multiplex PCR, yet TCRdb's version contains in-frame clones alone and is incomplete. The sample shows over 350,000 clones, approximately 16% of them seen only once. The specimen sequenced was naive CD4+ T cells from blood. These receptors were obtained from a woman under 30 in good health. CDR3s include the opening cysteine and the closing phenylalanine or tryptophan. Fields, in order: D gene, J gene, V gene, clone size, CDR3 protein, CDR3 DNA. A D gene is named only where the DNA matches it firmly. A row's size may be missing; if present it is once, few, many or a size class.

>TRBD1|TRBJ2-7|TRBV27|NA
CASRTGSGYEQYF
TGTGCCAGCAGGACAGGGTCGGGCTACGAGCAGTACTTC
>NA|TRBJ2-1|TRBV27|once
CASSLWVAGLGVNEQFF
TGTGCCAGCAGTTTATGGGTCGCAGGGTTAGGGGTTAATGAGCAGTTCTTC
>NA|TRBJ2-2|TRBV6-5|NA
CASRQRTGELFF
TGTGCCAGCAGGCAGCGTACCGGGGAGCTGTTTTTT
>TRBD1|TRBJ1-1|TRBV5-4|few
CASSPGQGNTEAFF
TGTGCCAGCAGCCCTGGACAGGGGAACACTGAAGCTTTCTTT
>NA|TRBJ1-1|TRBV6-5|few
CASSIDWGMNTEAFF
TGTGCCAGCAGTATCGACTGGGGCATGAACACTGAAGCTTTCTTT
>NA|TRBJ1-5|TRBV18|NA
CASSPGADQPQHF
TGTGCCAGCTCACCGGGAGCGGATCAGCCCCAGCATTTT
>NA|TRBJ2-5|TRBV18|once
CASSPGTQETQYF
TGTGCCAGCTCACCAGGCACCCAAGAGACCCAGTACTTC
>TRBD2|TRBJ2-7|TRBV30|NA
CAWSITLAGGGEQYF
TGTGCCTGGAGTATCACACTAGCGGGAGGCGGCGAGCAGTACTTC
>NA|TRBJ1-1|TRBV5-1|few
CASSPTGNTEAFF
TGCGCCAGCAGCCCTACAGGGAACACTGAAGCTTTCTTT
>NA|TRBJ1-1|TRBV4-2|NA
CASSQVSGTEAFF
TGTGCCAGCAGCCAAGTTTCCGGCACTGAAGCTTTCTTT
>NA|TRBJ2-1|TRBV27|few
CASSKKTLNNEQFF
TGTGCCAGCAGTAAGAAAACCCTAAACAATGAGCAGTTCTTC
>NA|TRBJ1-2|TRBV30|NA
CAWSTGGGYTF
TGTGCCTGGAGTACCGGGGGAGGCTACACCTTC
>NA|TRBJ1-1|TRBV28|NA
CASSLGGRTEAFF
TGTGCCAGCAGTTTGGGGGGTAGAACTGAAGCTTTCTTT
>NA|TRBJ1-5|TRBV7-9|few
CASSSQDRRGTNQPQHF
TGTGCCAGCAGCTCCCAGGATCGTAGGGGGACCAATCAGCCCCAGCATTTT
>NA|TRBJ1-5|TRBV7-9|few
CASSAMSGNQPQHF
TGTGCCAGCAGCGCTATGTCAGGAAATCAGCCCCAGCATTTT
>NA|TRBJ1-2|TRBV6-5|NA
CASSSSLGPNYGYTF
TGTGCCAGCAGTTCTTCACTGGGGCCTAACTATGGCTACACCTTC
>NA|TRBJ2-5|TRBV4-2|few
CASSLQTGQETQYF
TGTGCCAGCAGCCTCCAAACAGGGCAAGAGACCCAGTACTTC
>TRBD1|TRBJ2-7|TRBV7-9|NA
CASSHGQGSHEQYF
TGTGCCAGCAGCCACGGACAGGGGTCCCACGAGCAGTACTTC
>NA|TRBJ2-5|TRBV5-1|few
CASSLQGGETQYF
TGCGCCAGCAGCTTGCAGGGAGGAGAGACCCAGTACTTC
>NA|TRBJ2-1|TRBV19|few
CASATQYPYNEQFF
TGTGCCAGTGCGACTCAATACCCGTACAATGAGCAGTTCTTC
>TRBD1|TRBJ1-2|TRBV30|NA
CAWSTGQAVYGYTF
TGTGCCTGGAGTACGGGACAGGCGGTCTATGGCTACACCTTC
>TRBD1|TRBJ2-5|TRBV30|once
CAWAEGGGTQYF
TGTGCCTGGGCTGAAGGGGGCGGGACCCAGTACTTC